A selection of T cell receptor beta chains follows, all from one sample in a study of a mutant IDH1 vaccine in newly diagnosed glioma. TCRdb's copy holds only in-frame clones and misses some; the assay was immunoSEQ multiplex PCR. Altogether approximately 47,000 clones are present, 88% being singletons, with the ten largest covering 5.7%. No antigen is known for these receptors. The sample was PBMCs, taken from a glioma patient whose treatment included an IDH1 peptide vaccine. Every receptor here comes from a woman aged 40 to 50 with glioma. The CDR3 runs from the conserved cysteine through the conserved F or W. Fields, in order: clone size, D gene, J gene, V gene, CDR3 protein, CDR3 DNA. The D gene is left open where the match is weak. Only part of the rows carry a size: once, few, many, or a class if the clone is expanded.

size: once; D: NA; J: TRBJ1-1; V: TRBV11-2; CDR3: CASSLVTAQNTEAFF; DNA: TGTGCCAGCAGCTTGGTCACGGCACAGAACACTGAAGCTTTCTTT
size: NA; D: TRBD2; J: TRBJ2-1; V: TRBV19; CDR3: CASSTGLAGEQFF; DNA: TGTGCCAGTAGTACCGGACTAGCGGGGGAGCAGTTCTTC
size: once; D: NA; J: TRBJ2-7; V: TRBV27; CDR3: CASSLSGRDIGTYEQYF; DNA: TGTGCCAGCAGTTTATCAGGCCGGGACATCGGGACCTACGAGCAGTACTTC
size: few; D: NA; J: TRBJ2-5; V: TRBV5-1; CDR3: CASSREGETQYF; DNA: TGCGCCAGCAGCCGGGAAGGGGAGACCCAGTACTTC
size: NA; D: NA; J: TRBJ2-3; V: TRBV27; CDR3: CASSEREGSGQYF; DNA: TGTGCCAGCAGTGAAAGGGAAGGAAGCGGGCAGTATTTT
size: NA; D: NA; J: TRBJ1-5; V: TRBV27; CDR3: CASRLQGLGNQPQHF; DNA: TGTGCCAGCAGGCTACAGGGACTGGGCAATCAGCCCCAGCATTTT
size: NA; D: TRBD2; J: TRBJ2-5; V: TRBV7-8; CDR3: CASSQIAGGETQYF; DNA: TGTGCCAGCAGCCAAATAGCGGGAGGAGAGACCCAGTACTTC
size: NA; D: TRBD2; J: TRBJ2-5; V: TRBV7-3; CDR3: CASSLQAGGWETQYF; DNA: TGTGCCAGCAGCTTGCAAGCGGGAGGGTGGGAGACCCAGTACTTC
size: NA; D: NA; J: TRBJ2-5; V: TRBV7-9; CDR3: CASSVAMGGETQYF; DNA: TGTGCCAGCAGCGTAGCAATGGGAGGTGAGACCCAGTACTTC
size: NA; D: NA; J: TRBJ2-5; V: TRBV6-1; CDR3: CASSATGQETQYF; DNA: TGTGCCAGCAGCGCGACAGGCCAAGAGACCCAGTACTTC
size: once; D: NA; J: TRBJ2-1; V: TRBV4-1; CDR3: CASSQGLNREGNEQFF; DNA: TGCGCCAGCAGCCAAGGGCTGAACAGGGAGGGCAATGAGCAGTTCTTC
size: NA; D: NA; J: TRBJ1-2; V: TRBV27; CDR3: CASSPSNKNYGYTF; DNA: TGTGCCAGCAGTCCCTCTAACAAGAACTATGGCTACACCTTC
size: few; D: NA; J: TRBJ1-5; V: TRBV2; CDR3: CASRQGGQPQHF; DNA: TGTGCCAGCAGACAGGGCGGACAGCCCCAGCATTTT
size: NA; D: TRBD1; J: TRBJ2-7; V: TRBV9; CDR3: CASSVDREPHEQYF; DNA: TGTGCCAGCAGCGTGGACAGGGAGCCCCACGAGCAGTACTTC
size: NA; D: NA; J: TRBJ2-3; V: TRBV18; CDR3: CASSPPSGDTDTQYF; DNA: TGTGCCAGCTCACCACCGTCCGGAGACACAGATACGCAGTATTTT
size: NA; D: NA; J: TRBJ2-3; V: TRBV4-2; CDR3: CASSQDTGSYTDTQYF; DNA: TGTGCCAGCAGCCAAGATACGGGCTCTTACACAGATACGCAGTATTTT
size: NA; D: TRBD1; J: TRBJ2-7; V: TRBV6-5; CDR3: CASSRDRVESEQYF; DNA: TGTGCCAGCAGCAGGGACAGGGTTGAGAGCGAGCAGTACTTC
size: NA; D: TRBD1; J: TRBJ2-1; V: TRBV28; CDR3: CASSATNPRQGGYNEQFF; DNA: TGTGCCAGCAGTGCAACAAACCCGCGACAGGGCGGCTACAATGAGCAGTTCTTC
size: NA; D: TRBD2; J: TRBJ2-5; V: TRBV11-2; CDR3: CASSLAGVETQYF; DNA: TGTGCCAGCAGCCTAGCGGGGGTAGAGACCCAGTACTTC
size: NA; D: TRBD1; J: TRBJ2-1; V: TRBV20-1; CDR3: CSAKDREAQFF; DNA: TGCAGTGCTAAGGACAGGGAAGCTCAGTTCTTC
size: NA; D: NA; J: TRBJ2-1; V: TRBV7-8; CDR3: CASSDIEGKGLDEQFF; DNA: TGTGCCAGCAGCGATATCGAGGGTAAGGGTCTCGATGAGCAGTTCTTC
size: NA; D: TRBD2; J: TRBJ2-3; V: TRBV10-3; CDR3: CAIRSGGLHTNTQYF; DNA: TGTGCCATCAGGAGCGGGGGACTCCATACGAATACGCAGTATTTT
size: NA; D: TRBD2; J: TRBJ2-1; V: TRBV9; CDR3: CASSPRPVGLAGVGEQFF; DNA: TGTGCCAGCAGCCCCCGCCCCGTGGGACTAGCGGGAGTAGGCGAGCAGTTCTTC
size: NA; D: TRBD1; J: TRBJ1-2; V: TRBV2; CDR3: CASRQIETGFGGYTF; DNA: TGTGCCAGCAGACAAATAGAGACAGGGTTTGGCGGCTACACCTTC
size: NA; D: TRBD2; J: TRBJ2-1; V: TRBV5-1; CDR3: CASSLAGLAGVLGQFF; DNA: TGCGCCAGCAGCTTGGCCGGGCTAGCGGGGGTATTAGGGCAGTTCTTC